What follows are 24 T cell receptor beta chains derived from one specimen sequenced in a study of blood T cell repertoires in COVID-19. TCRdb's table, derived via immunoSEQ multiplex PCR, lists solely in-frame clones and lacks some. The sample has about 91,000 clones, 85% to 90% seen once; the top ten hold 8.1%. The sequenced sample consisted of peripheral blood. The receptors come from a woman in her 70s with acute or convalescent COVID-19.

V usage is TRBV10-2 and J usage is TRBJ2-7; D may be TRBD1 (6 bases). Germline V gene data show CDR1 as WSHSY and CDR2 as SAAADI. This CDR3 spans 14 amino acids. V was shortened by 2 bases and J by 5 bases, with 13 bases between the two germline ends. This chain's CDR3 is CASSENEGENEQYF. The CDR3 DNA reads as TGCGCCAGCAGTGAGAATGAGGGGGAGAACGAGCAGTACTTC.

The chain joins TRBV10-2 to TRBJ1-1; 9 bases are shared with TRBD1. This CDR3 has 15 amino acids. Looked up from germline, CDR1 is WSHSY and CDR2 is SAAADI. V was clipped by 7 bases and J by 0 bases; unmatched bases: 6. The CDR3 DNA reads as TGCGCCAGCAACCCGGGACAGGGATTGAACACTGAAGCTTTCTTT. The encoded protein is CASNPGQGLNTEAFF.

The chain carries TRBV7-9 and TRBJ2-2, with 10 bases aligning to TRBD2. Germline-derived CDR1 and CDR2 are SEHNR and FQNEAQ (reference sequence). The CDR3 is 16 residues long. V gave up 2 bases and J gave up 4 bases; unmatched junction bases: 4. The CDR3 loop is CASSLRGTSATGELFF. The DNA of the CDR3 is TGTGCCAGCAGCTTAAGGGGGACTAGCGCCACCGGGGAGCTGTTTTTT.

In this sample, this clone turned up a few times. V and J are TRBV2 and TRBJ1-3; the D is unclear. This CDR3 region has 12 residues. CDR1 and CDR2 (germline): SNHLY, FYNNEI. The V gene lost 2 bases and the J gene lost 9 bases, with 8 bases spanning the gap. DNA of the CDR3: TGTGCCAGCAGTGAATACAGTAGCACCATATATTTT. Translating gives CASSEYSSTIYF. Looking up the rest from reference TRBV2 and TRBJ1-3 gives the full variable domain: EPEVTQTPSHQVTQMGQEVILRCVPISNHLYFYWYRQILGQKVEFLVSFYNNEISEKSEIFDDQFSVERPDGSNFTLKIRSTKLEDSAMYFCASSEYSSTIYFGEGSWLTVV.

The CDR3 protein is CASRARSLLQETQYF. In DNA form, the CDR3 reads TGCGCCAGCAGGGCGCGGAGCCTACTCCAAGAGACCCAGTACTTC. The genes are TRBV5-1 and TRBJ2-5; no clear D. The CDR3 sequence is 15 residues long. The germline gives CDR1 SGHRS, CDR2 YFSETQ. V lost 5 bases, J lost 1 base, and 15 bases lay in between. The variable domain in full, with the rest retrieved from reference TRBV5-1 and TRBJ2-5, is KAGVTQTPRYLIKTRGQQVTLSCSPISGHRSVSWYQQTPGQGLQFLFEYFSETQRNKGNFPGRFSGRQFSNSRSEMNVSTLELGDSALYLCASRARSLLQETQYFGPGTRLLVL.

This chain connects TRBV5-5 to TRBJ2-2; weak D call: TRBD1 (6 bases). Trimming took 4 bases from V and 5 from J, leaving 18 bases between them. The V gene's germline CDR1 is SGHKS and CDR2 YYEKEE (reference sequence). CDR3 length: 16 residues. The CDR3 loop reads CASSPPRQARTGELFF. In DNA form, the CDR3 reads TGTGCCAGCAGCCCCCCGAGACAGGCCAGGACCGGGGAGCTGTTTTTT.

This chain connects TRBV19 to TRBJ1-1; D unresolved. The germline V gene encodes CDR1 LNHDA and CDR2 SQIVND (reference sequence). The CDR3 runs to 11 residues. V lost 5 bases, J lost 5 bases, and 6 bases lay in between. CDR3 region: CASSQVTEAFF. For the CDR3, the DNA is TGTGCCAGTAGTCAGGTGACTGAAGCTTTCTTT.

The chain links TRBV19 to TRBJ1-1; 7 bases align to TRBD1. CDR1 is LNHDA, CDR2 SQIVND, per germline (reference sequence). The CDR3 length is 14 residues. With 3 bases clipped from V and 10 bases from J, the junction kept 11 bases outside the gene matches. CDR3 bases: TGTGCCAGTAGTATCAGGGGGGAGTCTTATAGAGCTTTCTTT. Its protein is CASSIRGESYRAFF.

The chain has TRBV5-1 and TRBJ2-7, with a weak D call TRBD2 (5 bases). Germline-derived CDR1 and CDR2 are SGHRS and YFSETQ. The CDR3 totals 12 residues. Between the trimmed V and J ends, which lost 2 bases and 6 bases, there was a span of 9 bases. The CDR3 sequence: CASSFSGGEQYF. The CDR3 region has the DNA TGCGCCAGCAGCTTCTCAGGAGGCGAGCAGTACTTC.

The CDR3: CASSQDRAPTDTQYF. CDR3 nucleotide sequence: TGCGCCAGCAGCCAAGACAGGGCCCCCACAGATACGCAGTATTTT. V usage is TRBV4-1 and J usage is TRBJ2-3; D perhaps matches TRBD1 (5 bases). V dropped 0 bases and J dropped 2 bases, with 9 bases sitting between them. The germline V gene has CDR1 MGHRA and CDR2 YSYEKL. There are 15 residues in the CDR3.

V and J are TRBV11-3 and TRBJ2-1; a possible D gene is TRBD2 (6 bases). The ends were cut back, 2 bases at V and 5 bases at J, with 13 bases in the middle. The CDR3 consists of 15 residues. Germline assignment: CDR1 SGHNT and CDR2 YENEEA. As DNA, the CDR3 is TGTGCCAGCAGCTTACGGGGGAAGGGGAACAATGAGCAGTTCTTC. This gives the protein CASSLRGKGNNEQFF.

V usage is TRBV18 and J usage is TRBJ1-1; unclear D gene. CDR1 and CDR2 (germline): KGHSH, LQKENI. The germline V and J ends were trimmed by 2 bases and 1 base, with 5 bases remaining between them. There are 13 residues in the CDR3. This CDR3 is CASSPSKNTEAFF. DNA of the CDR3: TGTGCCAGCTCACCATCCAAGAACACTGAAGCTTTCTTT.

The CDR3 region is CATSDGDRGFTGANVLTF. The CDR3 nucleotides are TGTGCCACCAGTGATGGTGACAGGGGATTTACTGGGGCCAACGTCCTGACTTTC. The chain couples TRBV24-1 to TRBJ2-6, with TRBD1 matching over 8 bases. J lost 2 bases, V lost 3 bases, and 8 bases had no gene match. CDR1 KGHDR and CDR2 SFDVKD come from the germline V gene. The CDR3 extends over 18 amino acids.

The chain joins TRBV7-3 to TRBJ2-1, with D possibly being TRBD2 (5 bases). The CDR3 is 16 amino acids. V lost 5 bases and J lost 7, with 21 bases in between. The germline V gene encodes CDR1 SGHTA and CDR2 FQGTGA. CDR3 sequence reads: CASSTHLGRARNEQFF. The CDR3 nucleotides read TGTGCCAGCAGCACTCACTTGGGGAGAGCGAGAAATGAGCAGTTCTTC.

The CDR3 protein is CASSELFRTGTQPQHF. The CDR3 region has the DNA TGTGCCAGCAGTGAATTATTCCGGACAGGGACTCAGCCCCAGCATTTT. This sequence joins TRBV6-1 and TRBJ1-5, with 8 bases matching TRBD1. The length of the CDR3 is 16 residues. Unmatched junction bases numbered 9, after V lost 2 bases and J lost 6 bases. The germline gives CDR1 MNHNS, CDR2 SASEGT.

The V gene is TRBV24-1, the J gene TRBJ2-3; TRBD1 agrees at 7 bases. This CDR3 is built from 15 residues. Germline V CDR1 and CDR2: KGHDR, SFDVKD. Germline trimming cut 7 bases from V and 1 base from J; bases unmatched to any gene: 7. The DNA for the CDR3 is TGTGCCACCAGCCGAACAGGGGTCGGCACAGATACGCAGTATTTT. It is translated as CATSRTGVGTDTQYF.

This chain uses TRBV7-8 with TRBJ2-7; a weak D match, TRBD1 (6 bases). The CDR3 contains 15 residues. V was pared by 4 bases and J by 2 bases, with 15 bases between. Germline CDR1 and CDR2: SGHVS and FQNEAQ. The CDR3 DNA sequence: TGTGCCAGCAGCTCGACAGGTCTAACAACCTACGAGCAGTACTTC. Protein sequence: CASSSTGLTTYEQYF. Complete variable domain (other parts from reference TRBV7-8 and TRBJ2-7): GAGVSQSPRYKVAKRGQDVALRCDPISGHVSLFWYQQALGQGPEFLTYFQNEAQLDKSGLPSDRFFAERPEGSVSTLKIQRTQQEDSAVYLCASSSTGLTTYEQYFGPGTRLTVT.

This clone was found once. The CDR3 loop reads CAWSPGLAGNNEQFF. The DNA for the CDR3 is TGTGCCTGGAGTCCGGGACTAGCGGGAAACAATGAGCAGTTCTTC. The chain employs TRBV30 and TRBJ2-1; TRBD2 agrees at 13 bases. The CDR3 totals 15 residues. With V trimmed by 2 bases and J by 5 bases, 3 bases remained unmatched. Germline-derived CDR1 and CDR2 are GTSNPN and SVGIG (reference sequence).

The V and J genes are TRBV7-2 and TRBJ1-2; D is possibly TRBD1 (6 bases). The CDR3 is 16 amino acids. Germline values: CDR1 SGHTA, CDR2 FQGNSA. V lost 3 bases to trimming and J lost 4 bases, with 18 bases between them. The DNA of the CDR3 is TGTGCCAGCAGCTTTGTTGCCGGGACACCACTCTATGGCTACACCTTC. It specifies CASSFVAGTPLYGYTF.

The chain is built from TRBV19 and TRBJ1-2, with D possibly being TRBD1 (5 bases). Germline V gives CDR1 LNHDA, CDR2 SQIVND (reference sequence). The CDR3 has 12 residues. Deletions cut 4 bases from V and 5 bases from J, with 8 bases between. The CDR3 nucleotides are TGTGCCAGTAGTACCGGGGGGTATGGCTACACCTTC. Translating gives CASSTGGYGYTF.

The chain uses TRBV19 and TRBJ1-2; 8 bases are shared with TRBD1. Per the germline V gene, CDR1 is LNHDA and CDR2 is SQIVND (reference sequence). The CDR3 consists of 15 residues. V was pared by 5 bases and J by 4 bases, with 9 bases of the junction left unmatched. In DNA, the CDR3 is TGTGCCAGTAGTCTCGGACAGGGATACGGCTATGGCTACACCTTC. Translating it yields CASSLGQGYGYGYTF.

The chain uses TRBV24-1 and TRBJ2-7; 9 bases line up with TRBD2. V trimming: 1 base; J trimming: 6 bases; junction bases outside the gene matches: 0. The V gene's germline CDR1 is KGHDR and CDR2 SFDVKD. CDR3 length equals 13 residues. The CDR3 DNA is TGTGCCACCAGTGATTTAGCGGGAGGCGAGCAGTACTTC. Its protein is CATSDLAGGEQYF.

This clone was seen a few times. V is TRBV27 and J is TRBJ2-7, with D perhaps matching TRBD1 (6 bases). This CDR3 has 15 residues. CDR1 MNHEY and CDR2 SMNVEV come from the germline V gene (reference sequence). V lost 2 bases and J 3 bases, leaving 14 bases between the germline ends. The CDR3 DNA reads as TGTGCCAGCAGTTTAACAGGGTTAGCGATCTACGAGCAGTACTTC. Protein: CASSLTGLAIYEQYF.

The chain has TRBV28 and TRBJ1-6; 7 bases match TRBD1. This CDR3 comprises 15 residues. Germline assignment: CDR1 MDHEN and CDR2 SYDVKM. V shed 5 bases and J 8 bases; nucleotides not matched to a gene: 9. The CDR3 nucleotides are TGTGCCAGCAGTCTAGGGACAGTCGGGGATTCACCCCTCCACTTT. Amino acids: CASSLGTVGDSPLHF.